The present T cell receptor (beta chain) was sequenced within a study of blood T cells in healthy people across ages (dated by TCRdb to the mid-2010s). Notes on the research overall: In model experiments, roughly one uniquely barcoded TCR beta cDNA molecule per two T cells was captured by template switching. To avoid experimental bias, donors of different ages were randomly spread across the sequencing lanes. The donors were divided into four age groups: young (average around 15 years), middle-aged (about 39), aged (under 70) and long-lived (approximately 74). Using deep sequencing normalized with unique cDNA molecular identifiers, the study measured how TCR beta repertoire diversity changes with age. The study analyzed two additional independent replicas of 1 million unique cDNA reads from the same blood draw for two donors, one aged 18 to 30 and one aged 80 or older.

Preparation of the library involved 5' RACE. The reads were generated on an Illumina HiSeq 2500. A second PCR of roughly 7 to 12 cycles was run with a J-beta primer mix and a sample-barcoded 5' primer. A template-switch 5' adaptor carrying 12 random nucleotides introduced a unique molecular identifier onto each TCR beta cDNA molecule. At least 3 million CDR3-containing paired-end reads were obtained from each sample. First-strand cDNA was synthesized from all RNA with the Mint cDNA synthesis kit, primed by a TRBC-specific oligonucleotide. All cDNA was treated with uracil-DNA glycosylase and then went through a first 18-cycle PCR with the universal primers M1SS and BC2_uni_R. The authors processed their data as follows. Normalization of each sample was performed by random selection of 1 million high-quality reads, each carrying a distinct molecular identifier. Reads with shared molecular identifiers were discarded instead of being binned into consensus sequences. MiTCR, run with a Q25 quality threshold and the strictest error-elimination algorithm, handled CDR3 identification, clonotype clustering and error correction. A nonparametric unseen species model using Euler transformation provided a lower-bound estimate of total TCR beta diversity. TCRdb passed the public sequencing reads through fastp at Q25 and MiXCR, retaining productive beta sequences. All rows with the same CDR3 protein become a single entry with the most common DNA and genes. These V and J calls originate from TCRdb's pipeline instead of the authors' own analysis. Counted in this sample were roughly 800,000 distinct CDR3 sequences; 58% of them appeared once. The ten biggest clones cover around 20% of the sample.

The roughly 37 donors, aged about 6 to 100 years, were systemically healthy Caucasian individuals from Russia. Ten milliliters of peripheral blood were drawn from each donor into EDTA-treated Vacutainer tubes. Ficoll-Paque density-gradient centrifugation was used to isolate PBMCs, with at least 6 million obtained per sample. Total RNA, at least 5.5 micrograms per sample, was extracted from PBMCs with Trizol reagent. Naive CD45RAhigh/CD27high T cell percentages were measured by flow cytometry on a PBMC aliquot from every donor. General findings and caveats noted by the study authors: Compared with the aged group, more naive CD4+ T cells, fewer expanded clones and increased TCR diversity were shown by the long-lived group, suggesting age selection. Estimates of total diversity based on one million sequenced T cells were considered lower bounds and underestimates. Observed TCR beta diversity correlated strongly with the percentage of naive T cells measured by flow cytometry. Observed TCR beta diversity per million T cells fell roughly linearly with age, and a significant reduction was already apparent by age roughly 40. Conclusive comparison of naive and antigen-experienced compartments was prevented by the profiling of bulk unsorted PBMCs. Because the CMV infection status of the donors was unknown, age-related changes in expanded clonotypes may potentially have been confounded.

As encoded in the germline V gene, CDR1 is SGHVS while CDR2 is FQNEAQ. Relative to germline, V is 5 bases shorter and J is 10 bases shorter, with 17 bases between their ends. The CDR3 goes from the cysteine to the phenylalanine over 14 residues. CDR3 DNA is the only sequence kept; it has 42 bases, read in frame from the first base. In its sample, this clonotype was seen a few times. Its antigen specificity is not known. No much larger clone is present one base from it, and per-base qualities are unavailable. The chain is assembled from TRBV7-8 and TRBJ2-2, and perhaps TRBD2 as D gene, on 7 matching bases. The clonotype comes from a man aged 25-45 years in good health. Specimen: blood. The nucleotide sequence reads TGTGCCAGCAGCCCCGAGGGGGGGGTCGAGGAGCTGTTTTTT. Translated, it reads CASSPEGGVEELFF.